This T cell receptor beta chain was sequenced for a study of blood T cell repertoires in COVID-19. Germline V gene data show CDR1 as ENHRY and CDR2 as SYGVKD. CDR3 size: 15 residues. Trimming left V 4 bases short and J 2 bases short, with 15 bases between. The table came from immunoSEQ multiplex PCR; TCRdb's copy has only in-frame clones and leaves some out. Of about 150,000 clones listed, 80% to 90% are singletons. The TCR sequence derives from a man aged 18-30 years with COVID-19, enrolled during active disease. Source material: peripheral blood. The V and J genes are TRBV10-3 and TRBJ2-7; D perhaps matches TRBD1 (5 bases). Here the CDR3 reads CAISVTGTEPYEQYF. The CDR3 DNA sequence: TGTGCCATCAGTGTCACAGGTACTGAGCCCTACGAGCAGTACTTC.